This TCR beta chain was identified in a study of technical replicates of blood from a few donors. The data were produced by immunoSEQ multiplex PCR, yet TCRdb's version contains in-frame clones alone and is incomplete. This table holds 60,000 to 95,000 clones, 91% found once. Sequencing was performed on T cells isolated from PBMCs. The clonotype originates from a human donor in good health. Some clones in this sample may be carry-over from other donors' samples.

The CDR3 is CSVTDSTEAFF. For the CDR3, the DNA is TGCAGCGTTACAGATTCCACTGAAGCTTTCTTT. The rearrangement links TRBV29-1 to TRBJ1-1; D unresolved. The CDR3 has 11 residues. The germline V gene encodes CDR1 SQVTM and CDR2 ANQGSEA. V shed 5 bases and J shed 4 bases, with 8 bases lying between them.